The entry below describes one T cell receptor beta chain. Profiling relied on immunoSEQ multiplex PCR, and the TCRdb table lists in-frame clones only, not all of them. Among 150,000 to 200,000 clones listed, around 91% were seen once. This sample is part of a study of control samples from healthy donors and cancer patients. Sequencing input: blood. The clonotype was recovered from a woman aged 45-59 years in good health.

For the CDR3, the DNA is TGCGCCAGCAGCCAAGATCGTTTTGGCCAGCCCCAGCATTTT. Translated, it gives CASSQDRFGQPQHF. The gene calls are TRBV4-3 and TRBJ1-5; no definite D call. V was cut by 0 bases and J by 7 bases, with 10 bases left in between. Germline V lookup: CDR1 LGHNA, CDR2 YSLEER. The CDR3 runs to 14 residues.